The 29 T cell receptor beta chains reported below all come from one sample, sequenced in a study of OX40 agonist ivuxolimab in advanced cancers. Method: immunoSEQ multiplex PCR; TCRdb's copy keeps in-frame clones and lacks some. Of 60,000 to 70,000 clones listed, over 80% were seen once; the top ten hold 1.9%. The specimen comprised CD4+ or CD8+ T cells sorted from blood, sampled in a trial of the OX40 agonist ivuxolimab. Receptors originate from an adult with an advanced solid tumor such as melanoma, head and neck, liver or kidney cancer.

The CDR3 region is CASSWDPRADTQYF. The CDR3 nucleotides are TGTGCCAGCAGTTGGGACCCTCGGGCAGATACGCAGTATTTT. The chain recombines TRBV28 with TRBJ2-3; D could derive from TRBD1 or TRBD2 (5 bases each). The CDR3 consists of 14 residues. Germline CDR1 reads MDHEN; CDR2 reads SYDVKM. V lost 4 bases and J lost 4, with 12 bases in between.

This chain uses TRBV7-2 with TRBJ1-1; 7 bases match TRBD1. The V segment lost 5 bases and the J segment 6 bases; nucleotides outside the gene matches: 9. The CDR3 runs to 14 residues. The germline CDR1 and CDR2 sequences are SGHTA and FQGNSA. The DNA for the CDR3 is TGTGCCAGCAGCATGAACAGGGGAGGGGCTGAAGCTTTCTTT. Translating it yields CASSMNRGGAEAFF.

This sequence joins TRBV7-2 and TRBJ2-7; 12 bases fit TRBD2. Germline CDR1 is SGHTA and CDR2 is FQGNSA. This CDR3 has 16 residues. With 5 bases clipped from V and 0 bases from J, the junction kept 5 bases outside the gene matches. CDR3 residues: CASSPRTSGISYEQYF. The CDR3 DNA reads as TGTGCCAGCAGCCCCCGGACTAGCGGGATCTCCTACGAGCAGTACTTC. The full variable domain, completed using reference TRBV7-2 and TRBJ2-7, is GAGVSQSPSNKVTEKGKDVELRCDPISGHTALYWYRQSLGQGLEFLIYFQGNSAPDKSGLPSDRFSAERTGGSVSTLTIQRTQQEDSAVYLCASSPRTSGISYEQYFGPGTRLTVT.

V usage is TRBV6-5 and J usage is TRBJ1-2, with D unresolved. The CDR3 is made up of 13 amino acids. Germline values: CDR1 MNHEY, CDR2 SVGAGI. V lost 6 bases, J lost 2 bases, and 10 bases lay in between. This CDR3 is CASSPTENYGYTF. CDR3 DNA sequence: TGTGCCAGCAGCCCGACGGAAAACTATGGCTACACCTTC.

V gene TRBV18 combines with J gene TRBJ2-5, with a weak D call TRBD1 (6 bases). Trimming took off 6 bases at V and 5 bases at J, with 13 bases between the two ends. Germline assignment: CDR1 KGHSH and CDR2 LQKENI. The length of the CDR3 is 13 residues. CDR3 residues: CASSAGVSETQYF. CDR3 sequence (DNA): TGTGCCAGCTCGGCAGGGGTTTCGGAGACCCAGTACTTC.

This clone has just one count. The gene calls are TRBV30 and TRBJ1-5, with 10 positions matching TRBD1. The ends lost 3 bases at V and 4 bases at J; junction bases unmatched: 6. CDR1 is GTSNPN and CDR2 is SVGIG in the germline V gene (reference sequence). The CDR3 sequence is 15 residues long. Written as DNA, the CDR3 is TGTGCCTGGAGCAGGTTGGGACAGGGGAATCAGCCCCAGCATTTT. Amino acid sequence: CAWSRLGQGNQPQHF.

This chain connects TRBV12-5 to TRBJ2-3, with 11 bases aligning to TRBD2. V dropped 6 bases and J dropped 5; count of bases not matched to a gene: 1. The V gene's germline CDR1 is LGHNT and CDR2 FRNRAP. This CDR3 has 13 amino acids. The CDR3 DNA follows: TGTGCTAGTGGAGGGACTAGCGGAGATACGCAGTATTTT. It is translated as CASGGTSGDTQYF.

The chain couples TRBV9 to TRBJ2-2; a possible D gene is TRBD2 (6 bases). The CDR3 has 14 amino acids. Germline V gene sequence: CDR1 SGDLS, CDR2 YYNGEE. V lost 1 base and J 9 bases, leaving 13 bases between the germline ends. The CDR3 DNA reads TGTGCCAGCAGCGTAATACTTGGGACTCGGGAGCTGTTTTTT. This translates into CASSVILGTRELFF.

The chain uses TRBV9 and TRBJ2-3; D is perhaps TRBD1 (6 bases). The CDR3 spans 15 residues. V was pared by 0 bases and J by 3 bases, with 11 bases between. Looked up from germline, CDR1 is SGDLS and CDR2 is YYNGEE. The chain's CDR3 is CASSVGHRETDTQYF. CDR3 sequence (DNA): TGTGCCAGCAGCGTAGGACACAGGGAAACAGATACGCAGTATTTT.

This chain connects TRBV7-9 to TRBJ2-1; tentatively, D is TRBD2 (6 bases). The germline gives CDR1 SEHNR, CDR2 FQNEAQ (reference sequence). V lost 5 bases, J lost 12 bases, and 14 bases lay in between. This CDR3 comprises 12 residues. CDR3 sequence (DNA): TGTGCCAGCAGCCCCCAGCCCGGGGGGCAGTTCTTC. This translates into CASSPQPGGQFF.

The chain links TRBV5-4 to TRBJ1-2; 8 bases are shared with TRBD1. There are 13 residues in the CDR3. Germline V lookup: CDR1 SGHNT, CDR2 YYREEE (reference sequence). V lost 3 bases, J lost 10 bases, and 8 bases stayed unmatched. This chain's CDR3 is CASSSSRTGTYTF. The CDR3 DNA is TGTGCCAGCAGCTCCTCTCGGACAGGGACCTACACCTTC.

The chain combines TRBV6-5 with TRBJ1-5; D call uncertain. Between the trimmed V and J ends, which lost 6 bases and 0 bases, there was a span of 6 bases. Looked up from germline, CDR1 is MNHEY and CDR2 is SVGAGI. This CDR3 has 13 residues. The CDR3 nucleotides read TGTGCCAGCAGGCTAGATAGCAATCAGCCCCAGCATTTT. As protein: CASRLDSNQPQHF.

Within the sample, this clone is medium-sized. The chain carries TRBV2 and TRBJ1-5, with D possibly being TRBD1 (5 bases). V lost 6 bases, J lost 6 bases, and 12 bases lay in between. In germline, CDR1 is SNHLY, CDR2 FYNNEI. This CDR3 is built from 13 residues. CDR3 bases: TGTGCCAGCAGGCCCAGGGTTAGTCAGCCCCAGCATTTT. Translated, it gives CASRPRVSQPQHF.

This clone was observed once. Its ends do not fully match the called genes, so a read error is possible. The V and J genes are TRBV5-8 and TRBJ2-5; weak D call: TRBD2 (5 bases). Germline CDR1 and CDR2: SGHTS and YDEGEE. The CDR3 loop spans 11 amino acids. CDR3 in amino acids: CVSSRGEAQYF. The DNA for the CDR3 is TGTGTCAGCAGCCGGGGAGAGGCCCAGTACTTC.

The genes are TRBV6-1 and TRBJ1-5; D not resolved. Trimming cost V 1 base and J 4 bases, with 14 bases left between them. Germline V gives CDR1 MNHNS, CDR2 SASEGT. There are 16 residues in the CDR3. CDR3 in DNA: TGTGCCAGCAGTGAAGTGGCCGGAGTTTGGAATCAGCCCCAGCATTTT. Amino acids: CASSEVAGVWNQPQHF.

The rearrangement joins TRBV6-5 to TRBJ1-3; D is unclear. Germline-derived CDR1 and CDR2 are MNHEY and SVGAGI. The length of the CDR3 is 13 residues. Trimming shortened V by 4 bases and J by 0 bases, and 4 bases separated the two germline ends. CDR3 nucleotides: TGTGCCAGCAGTTTGATCTCTGGAAACACCATATATTTT. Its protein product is CASSLISGNTIYF.

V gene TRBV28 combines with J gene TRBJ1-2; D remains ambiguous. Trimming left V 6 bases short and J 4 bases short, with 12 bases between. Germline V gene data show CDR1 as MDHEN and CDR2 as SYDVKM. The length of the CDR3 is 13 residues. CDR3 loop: CASRGSVLYGYTF. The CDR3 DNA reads TGTGCCAGCAGAGGATCAGTTCTCTATGGCTACACCTTC.

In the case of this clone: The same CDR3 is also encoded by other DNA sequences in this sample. In DNA, the CDR3 is TGTGCCAGCAGTTTATCGCGCGGGGCGTCTGGTGGCTACACCTTC. Amino acids: CASSLSRGASGGYTF. The chain couples TRBV27 to TRBJ1-2; TRBD1 is a possible D gene (5 bases). V was clipped by 0 bases and J by 7 bases, with 15 bases between them. The V gene's germline CDR1 is MNHEY and CDR2 SMNVEV (reference sequence). The CDR3 consists of 15 residues.

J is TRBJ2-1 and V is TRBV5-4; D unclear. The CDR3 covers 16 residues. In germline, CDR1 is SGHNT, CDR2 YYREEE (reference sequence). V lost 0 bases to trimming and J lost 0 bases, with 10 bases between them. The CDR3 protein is CASSLDPSVSYNEQFF. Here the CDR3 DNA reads TGTGCCAGCAGCTTGGACCCTAGTGTCTCCTACAATGAGCAGTTCTTC.

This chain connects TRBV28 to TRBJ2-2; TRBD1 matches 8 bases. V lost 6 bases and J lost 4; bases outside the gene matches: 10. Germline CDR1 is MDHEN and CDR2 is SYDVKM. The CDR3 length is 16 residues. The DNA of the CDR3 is TGTGCCAGCAGACCCGCGGACAGGGCTTCCACCGGGGAGCTGTTTTTT. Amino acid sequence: CASRPADRASTGELFF.

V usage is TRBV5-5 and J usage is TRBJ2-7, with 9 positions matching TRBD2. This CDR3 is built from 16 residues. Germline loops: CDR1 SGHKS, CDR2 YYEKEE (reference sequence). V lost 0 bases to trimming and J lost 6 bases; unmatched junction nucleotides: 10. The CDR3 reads CASSLDTRAGGGEQYF. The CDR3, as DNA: TGTGCCAGCAGCTTGGATACCCGTGCGGGAGGGGGCGAGCAGTACTTC.

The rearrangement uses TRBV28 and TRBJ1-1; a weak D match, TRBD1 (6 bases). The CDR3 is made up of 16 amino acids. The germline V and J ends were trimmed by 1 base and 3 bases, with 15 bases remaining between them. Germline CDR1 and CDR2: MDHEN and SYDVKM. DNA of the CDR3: TGTGCCAGCAGTTTATTCGGGGGGCAGGCGGACACTGAAGCTTTCTTT. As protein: CASSLFGGQADTEAFF.

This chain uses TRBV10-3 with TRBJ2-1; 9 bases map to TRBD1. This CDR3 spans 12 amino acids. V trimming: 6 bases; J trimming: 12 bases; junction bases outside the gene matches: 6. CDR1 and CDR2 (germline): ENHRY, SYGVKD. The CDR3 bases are TGTGCCATCAGGGGGACAGGGAGCGTGCAGTTCTTC. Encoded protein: CAIRGTGSVQFF.

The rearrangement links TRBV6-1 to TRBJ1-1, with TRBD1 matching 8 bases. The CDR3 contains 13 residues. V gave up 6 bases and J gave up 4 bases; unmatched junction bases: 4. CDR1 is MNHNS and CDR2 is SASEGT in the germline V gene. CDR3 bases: TGTGCCAGCAGCAGGGGGCAAGGCACTGAAGCTTTCTTT. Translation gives CASSRGQGTEAFF.

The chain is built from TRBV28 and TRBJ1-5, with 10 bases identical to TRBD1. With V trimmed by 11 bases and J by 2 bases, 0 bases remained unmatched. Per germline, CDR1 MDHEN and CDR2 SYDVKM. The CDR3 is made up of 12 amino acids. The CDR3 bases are TGTGCCGGACAGGGGGGCAATCAGCCCCAGCATTTT. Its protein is CAGQGGNQPQHF.

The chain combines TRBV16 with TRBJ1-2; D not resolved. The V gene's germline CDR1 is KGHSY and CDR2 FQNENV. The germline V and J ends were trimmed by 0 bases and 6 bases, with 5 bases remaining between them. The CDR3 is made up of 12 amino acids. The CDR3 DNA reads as TGTGCCAGCAGCCAATCAACAGATGGCTACACCTTC. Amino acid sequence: CASSQSTDGYTF.

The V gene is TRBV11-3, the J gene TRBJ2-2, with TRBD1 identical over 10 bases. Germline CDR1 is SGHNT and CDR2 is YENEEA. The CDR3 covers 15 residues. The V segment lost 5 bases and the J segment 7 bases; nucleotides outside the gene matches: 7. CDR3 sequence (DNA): TGTGCCAGCAGCCCTGGACAGGGGGATGGCGGGGAGCTGTTTTTT. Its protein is CASSPGQGDGGELFF.

CDR3: CSVEESGGTQYF. CDR3 bases: TGCAGCGTTGAAGAATCCGGGGGGACCCAGTACTTC. This sequence joins TRBV29-1 and TRBJ2-5; D is perhaps TRBD2 (6 bases). The CDR3 is 12 amino acids. V lost 0 bases and J lost 7, with 9 bases in between. Germline assignment: CDR1 SQVTM and CDR2 ANQGSEA.

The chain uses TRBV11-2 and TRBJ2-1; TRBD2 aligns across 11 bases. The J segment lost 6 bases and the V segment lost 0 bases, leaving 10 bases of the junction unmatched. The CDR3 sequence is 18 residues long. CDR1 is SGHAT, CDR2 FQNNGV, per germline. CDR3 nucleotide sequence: TGTGCCAGCAGCTTAGATCGGATAGCGGGAGGGCAAGTCAATGAGCAGTTCTTC. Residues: CASSLDRIAGGQVNEQFF.